A single sample is the source of the 20 T cell receptor beta chains below, sequenced in a study of T cell responses to AZD1222 COVID-19 vaccine. TCRdb keeps only in-frame clones here, not all; method: immunoSEQ multiplex PCR. This sample has tens of thousands of clones; 79% occur once, and the top ten carry 20%. Sequenced material: peripheral blood, taken on day 0 of MenACWY control vaccination. The receptors were sampled from an adult in good health.

The gene calls are TRBV12-3 or TRBV12-4 and TRBJ1-5; D possibly corresponds to TRBD1 (5 bases). The CDR3 consists of 12 residues. V was cut by 6 bases and J by 5 bases, with 8 bases left in between. The CDR3 coding sequence is TGTGCCAGCAGCCGAGGGGATCAGCCCCAGCATTTT. Protein: CASSRGDQPQHF.

The V call is TRBV19, the J call TRBJ1-6, with D tentatively TRBD1 (5 bases). This CDR3 contains 19 residues. Germline CDR1 is LNHDA and CDR2 is SQIVND (reference sequence). V was cut by 4 bases and J by 0 bases, with 19 bases left in between. This CDR3 is CASSSETAPTLSYNSPLHF. The DNA of the CDR3 is TGTGCCAGTAGTAGCGAGACAGCGCCGACCCTCTCCTATAATTCACCCCTCCACTTT.

The chain combines TRBV7-9 with TRBJ1-3; D is possibly TRBD1 (5 bases). The germline V gene has CDR1 SEHNR and CDR2 FQNEAQ (reference sequence). Trimming took off 2 bases at V and 0 bases at J, with 17 bases between the two ends. This CDR3 contains 18 residues. The CDR3 spells CASSLYLQGSSSGNTIYF. The CDR3 bases are TGTGCCAGCAGCTTATATCTCCAGGGATCAAGCTCTGGAAACACCATATATTTT.

The chain links TRBV7-9 to TRBJ1-1; 8 nucleotides align to TRBD1. Germline V gene lookup returns CDR1 SEHNR and CDR2 FQNEAQ (reference sequence). The length of the CDR3 is 15 residues. Unmatched junction bases numbered 9, after V lost 3 bases and J lost 6 bases. Here the CDR3 reads CASSFAGGWNSEAFF. The CDR3 nucleotides read TGTGCCAGCAGCTTTGCAGGGGGCTGGAATTCTGAAGCTTTCTTT.

V usage is TRBV29-1 and J usage is TRBJ2-7, with 7 bases aligning to TRBD1. Unmatched junction bases numbered 7, after V lost 7 bases and J lost 4 bases. CDR3 length: 12 amino acids. Germline V gives CDR1 SQVTM, CDR2 ANQGSEA. The CDR3 region has the DNA TGCAGCGCCGCGACAGGGTCATACGAGCAGTACTTC. Amino acids: CSAATGSYEQYF.

Note on this clone: The sample contains more than one DNA sequence encoding this CDR3. V is TRBV12-3 or TRBV12-4 and J is TRBJ1-2, with TRBD1 as a possible D gene (5 bases). The CDR3 contains 13 residues. The V end was cut by 5 bases, the J end by 7 bases, with 14 bases between. CDR3 in amino acids: CASSPRPQGGYTF. In nucleotides, the CDR3 is TGTGCCAGCAGTCCCCGCCCCCAGGGTGGCTACACCTTC.

The CDR3: CASSLRGEAFF. The CDR3 nucleotides read TGTGCCAGCAGCCTGCGGGGGGAAGCTTTCTTT. The chain is built from TRBV14 and TRBJ1-1; D may be TRBD1 (5 bases). The CDR3 contains 11 residues. Trimming shortened V by 4 bases and J by 8 bases, and 8 bases separated the two germline ends. The V gene's germline CDR1 is SGHDN and CDR2 FVKESK.

The chain recombines TRBV20-1 with TRBJ1-6; D gene unclear. Germline loops: CDR1 DFQATT, CDR2 SNEGSKA (reference sequence). The V and J ends lost 3 bases and 5 bases respectively, with 11 bases between them. This CDR3 spans 14 amino acids. CDR3 sequence: CSASVQTNNSPLHF. The CDR3 coding sequence is TGCAGTGCTAGTGTACAGACTAATAATTCACCCCTCCACTTT.

The chain carries TRBV18 and TRBJ2-7; 9 bases align to TRBD2. V lost 6 bases and J lost 4; bases outside the gene matches: 7. The CDR3 runs 14 residues. CDR1 is KGHSH, CDR2 LQKENI, per germline. CDR3 nucleotides: TGTGCCAGCTCCCCAGGACTAGCGACGTACGAGCAGTACTTC. Translated, it gives CASSPGLATYEQYF.

This chain joins TRBV4-2 and TRBJ1-4, with D maybe TRBD1 (5 bases). Germline V gene data show CDR1 as LGHNA and CDR2 as YNFKEQ. Trimming stripped 6 bases from V and 3 bases from J, with 20 bases between. The CDR3 totals 17 residues. Here the CDR3 reads CASRKEWGLGANEKLFF. DNA of the CDR3: TGTGCCAGCAGAAAAGAGTGGGGACTCGGGGCTAATGAAAAACTGTTTTTT.

The chain links TRBV4-1 to TRBJ2-1; D gene unclear. V was clipped by 1 base and J by 8 bases, with 9 bases between them. In germline, CDR1 is MGHRA, CDR2 YSYEKL. This CDR3 has 13 amino acids. CDR3 residues: CASSQGGWDEQFF. CDR3 nucleotides: TGCGCCAGCAGCCAAGGTGGGTGGGATGAGCAGTTCTTC.

The V call is TRBV4-1, the J call TRBJ1-2, with TRBD1 matching over 10 bases. The CDR3 is made up of 14 amino acids. Germline loops: CDR1 MGHRA, CDR2 YSYEKL. V lost 2 bases and J lost 5; bases outside the gene matches: 2. The CDR3 bases are TGCGCCAGCAGCCAATGGGACAGGGGTTATGGCTACACCTTC. Translating it yields CASSQWDRGYGYTF.

The chain links TRBV12-5 to TRBJ2-3; D uncertain. The germline V gene has CDR1 LGHNT and CDR2 FRNRAP. The V end was cut by 0 bases, the J end by 0 bases, with 7 bases between. The CDR3 is 15 amino acids. CDR3 loop: CASGLVVGSTDTQYF. CDR3 coding DNA: TGTGCTAGTGGTTTGGTAGTCGGGAGCACAGATACGCAGTATTTT.

The V gene is TRBV10-2, the J gene TRBJ1-5, with TRBD1 matching over 8 bases. V lost 7 bases, J lost 6 bases, and 5 bases stayed unmatched. The CDR3 is 13 residues long. In germline, CDR1 is WSHSY, CDR2 SAAADI. CDR3 DNA sequence: TGCGCCAGCACCGACAGGGGAGCTCAGCCCCAGCATTTT. Translation: CASTDRGAQPQHF.

The chain recombines TRBV7-8 with TRBJ2-3; 7 bases match TRBD2. Germline CDR1 and CDR2: SGHVS and FQNEAQ. The CDR3 extends over 16 amino acids. The V segment lost 0 bases and the J segment 4 bases; nucleotides outside the gene matches: 7. CDR3: CASSLAASGAADTQYF. CDR3 nucleotide sequence: TGTGCCAGCAGCTTAGCAGCCAGCGGGGCCGCAGATACGCAGTATTTT.

The J gene is TRBJ1-5, the V gene TRBV19; D not resolved. Germline loops: CDR1 LNHDA, CDR2 SQIVND (reference sequence). CDR3 length: 15 residues. V was cut by 4 bases and J by 0 bases, with 10 bases left in between. The CDR3 spells CASSKEVHSNQPQHF. CDR3 nucleotides: TGTGCCAGTAGTAAGGAGGTTCATAGCAATCAGCCCCAGCATTTT.

This clone was counted only a few times. The J gene is TRBJ2-4, the V gene TRBV7-8; unclear D gene. Looked up from germline, CDR1 is SGHVS and CDR2 is FQNEAQ. This CDR3 is built from 14 residues. V was clipped by 5 bases and J by 2 bases, with 10 bases between them. The CDR3: CASSPVPTKNIQYF. The CDR3 coding sequence is TGTGCCAGCAGCCCCGTCCCGACCAAAAACATTCAGTACTTC.

V gene TRBV30 combines with J gene TRBJ1-5; D uncertain. Germline V gene sequence: CDR1 GTSNPN, CDR2 SVGIG (reference sequence). CDR3 size: 14 residues. Trimming left V 0 bases short and J 6 bases short, with 12 bases between. The CDR3 sequence is CAWSVPLSRQPQHF. The CDR3 DNA reads TGTGCCTGGAGTGTACCCTTAAGTCGTCAGCCCCAGCATTTT.

The chain links TRBV7-9 to TRBJ1-2, with unresolved D. The germline V and J ends were trimmed by 4 bases and 8 bases, with 17 bases remaining between them. The germline gives CDR1 SEHNR, CDR2 FQNEAQ (reference sequence). This CDR3 contains 14 residues. CDR3 in amino acids: CASSSGLLKGGYTF. As DNA, the CDR3 is TGTGCCAGCAGCTCGGGCCTCCTAAAGGGAGGCTACACCTTC.

V is TRBV27 and J is TRBJ1-1, with D perhaps TRBD1 (6 bases). Germline loops: CDR1 MNHEY, CDR2 SMNVEV (reference sequence). This CDR3 is 15 amino acids long. Trimming cost V 5 bases and J 1 base, with 14 bases left between them. The CDR3: CASSTPGHGNTEAFF. CDR3 DNA sequence: TGTGCCAGCAGTACCCCGGGACACGGGAACACTGAAGCTTTCTTT.